Presented here are 31 T cell receptor beta chains from one specimen sequenced in a study of blood T cell repertoires in COVID-19. Clones were sequenced by immunoSEQ multiplex PCR, and TCRdb holds only the in-frame ones, with some missing. Of roughly 120,000 clones in the sample, about 79% are singletons; the top ten hold 3% to 4.5%. The sequenced sample was peripheral blood. These receptors were taken from a woman of 80 years or more with acute or convalescent COVID-19.

The CDR3 coding sequence is TGCGCCAGCAGTGAGCCACGGGACAGGTCAGATTCCCACGAGCAGTACTTC. Protein sequence: CASSEPRDRSDSHEQYF. The V and J genes are TRBV10-2 and TRBJ2-7; 8 positions agree with TRBD1. The ends lost 2 bases at V and 5 bases at J; junction bases unmatched: 14. Germline assignment: CDR1 WSHSY and CDR2 SAAADI. This CDR3 is built from 17 residues.

In regard to this clone: The sample holds other DNA sequences that translate to the same CDR3. The chain recombines TRBV5-1 with TRBJ1-3; weak D call: TRBD1 (6 bases). Germline V CDR1 and CDR2: SGHRS, YFSETQ. CDR3 length: 15 residues. Trimming shortened V by 1 base and J by 0 bases, and 8 bases separated the two germline ends. CDR3 amino acids: CASSLTGNSGNTIYF. The CDR3 DNA reads TGCGCCAGCAGCTTGACAGGGAACTCTGGAAACACCATATATTTT.

For the CDR3, the DNA is TGTGCCAGCAGTGATCAGGGGGTTCGAGGAGAGACCCAGTACTTC. It codes for CASSDQGVRGETQYF. This chain joins TRBV6-2 or TRBV6-3 and TRBJ2-5; TRBD1 matches at 7 bases. The germline V gene encodes CDR1 MNHEY and CDR2 SVGEGT. The CDR3 length is 15 residues. The V gene end was trimmed by 5 bases and the J gene end by 4 bases; junction bases not matched to a gene: 10.

This sequence joins TRBV4-2 and TRBJ2-2, with 10 bases aligning to TRBD2. The CDR3 spans 20 residues. V lost 0 bases and J lost 3; bases outside the gene matches: 13. Germline V gives CDR1 LGHNA, CDR2 YNFKEQ. The CDR3 region is CASSQDAGSGGRWDTGELFF. The CDR3 coding sequence is TGTGCCAGCAGCCAAGACGCCGGTAGCGGGGGGCGATGGGACACCGGGGAGCTGTTTTTT.

The chain joins TRBV7-2 to TRBJ2-7; weak D call: TRBD2 (6 bases). From germline, CDR1 is SGHTA and CDR2 FQGNSA. This CDR3 is 14 amino acids long. Trimming stripped 5 bases from V and 3 bases from J, with 14 bases between. DNA of the CDR3: TGTGCCAGCAGCACCCAGCGGGCTTACTACGAGCAGTACTTC. Protein sequence: CASSTQRAYYEQYF. Based on the CDR3 plus reference TRBV7-2 and TRBJ2-7, the full variable domain is GAGVSQSPSNKVTEKGKDVELRCDPISGHTALYWYRQSLGQGLEFLIYFQGNSAPDKSGLPSDRFSAERTGGSVSTLTIQRTQQEDSAVYLCASSTQRAYYEQYFGPGTRLTVT.

V is TRBV28 and J is TRBJ1-1; TRBD1 agrees at 8 bases. The J segment lost 2 bases and the V segment lost 4 bases, leaving 6 bases of the junction unmatched. Germline CDR1 is MDHEN and CDR2 is SYDVKM. The CDR3 covers 15 residues. The CDR3: CASSSPGTGNTEAFF. The CDR3 nucleotides read TGTGCCAGCAGTTCCCCCGGGACAGGCAACACTGAAGCTTTCTTT.

V gene TRBV2 combines with J gene TRBJ1-1; TRBD1 is a possible D gene (6 bases). Germline CDR1 and CDR2: SNHLY and FYNNEI. V was shortened by 4 bases and J by 5 bases, with 14 bases between the two germline ends. The CDR3 runs 14 residues. The CDR3 coding sequence is TGTGCCAGCAGTGTACAGGGACCGGGGACTGAAGCTTTCTTT. This sequence encodes CASSVQGPGTEAFF.

This clone has only a few counts. The J gene is TRBJ2-1, the V gene TRBV10-2; D remains unclear. Germline V CDR1 and CDR2: WSHSY, SAAADI. The CDR3 has 14 amino acids. Trimming cost V 6 bases and J 3 bases, with 12 bases left between them. CDR3 DNA sequence: TGCGCCAGCAGAAGCGCGTCTAGCTACAATGAGCAGTTCTTC. It yields the protein CASRSASSYNEQFF.

The chain carries TRBV25-1 and TRBJ1-3, with no clear D. Trimming cost V 2 bases and J 0 bases, with 14 bases left between them. The CDR3 length is 17 residues. Germline V gene lookup returns CDR1 MGHDK and CDR2 SYGVNS. The CDR3 sequence: CASSEPATRRSGNTIYF. DNA of the CDR3: TGTGCCAGCAGTGAACCTGCGACTCGGCGCTCTGGAAACACCATATATTTT. Based on the CDR3 plus reference TRBV25-1 and TRBJ1-3, the full variable domain is EADIYQTPRYLVIGTGKKITLECSQTMGHDKMYWYQQDPGMELHLIHYSYGVNSTEKGDLSSESTVSRIRTEHFPLTLESARPSHTSQYLCASSEPATRRSGNTIYFGEGSWLTVV.

This rearrangement joins TRBV5-6 to TRBJ1-2, with 7 bases matching TRBD1. The CDR3 totals 14 residues. V dropped 4 bases and J dropped 6; count of bases not matched to a gene: 9. Germline CDR1 and CDR2: SGHDT and YYEEEE. The CDR3 reads CASSRGGRRDGYTF. The CDR3 bases are TGTGCCAGCAGCCGAGGGGGCCGGAGGGATGGCTACACCTTC. Complete variable domain (other parts from reference TRBV5-6 and TRBJ1-2): DAGVTQSPTHLIKTRGQQVTLRCSPKSGHDTVSWYQQALGQGPQFIFQYYEEEERQRGNFPDRFSGHQFPNYSSELNVNALLLGDSALYLCASSRGGRRDGYTFGSGTRLTVV.

V and J are TRBV5-6 and TRBJ1-6; TRBD1 might be the D (5 bases). Per germline, CDR1 SGHDT and CDR2 YYEEEE. V gave up 4 bases and J gave up 0 bases, with 5 bases separating them. The CDR3 has 14 amino acids. The CDR3 nucleotides read TGTGCCAGCAGCGACAGCTCCTATAATTCACCCCTCCACTTT. This codes for CASSDSSYNSPLHF.

The genes are TRBV28 and TRBJ2-7, with 16 bases identical to TRBD2. This CDR3 has 17 amino acids. Looked up from germline, CDR1 is MDHEN and CDR2 is SYDVKM. The V gene end was trimmed by 0 bases and the J gene end by 6 bases; junction bases not matched to a gene: 5. CDR3 protein: CASSLWGLAGGPGEQYF. CDR3 coding DNA: TGTGCCAGCAGTTTATGGGGACTAGCGGGAGGGCCTGGCGAGCAGTACTTC. The full variable domain, rest sourced from reference TRBV28 and TRBJ2-7, is DVKVTQSSRYLVKRTGEKVFLECVQDMDHENMFWYRQDPGLGLRLIYFSYDVKMKEKGDIPEGYSVSREKKERFSLILESASTNQTSMYLCASSLWGLAGGPGEQYFGPGTRLTVT.

V and J are TRBV19 and TRBJ1-4; TRBD1 might be the D (5 bases). Trimming stripped 6 bases from V and 8 bases from J, with 13 bases between. Looked up from germline, CDR1 is LNHDA and CDR2 is SQIVND (reference sequence). CDR3 length equals 13 residues. CDR3 in amino acids: CASRWGVREKLFF. CDR3 coding DNA: TGTGCCAGTAGATGGGGCGTACGAGAAAAACTGTTTTTT.

The chain employs TRBV3-1 (or the pseudogene TRBV3-2) and TRBJ2-5; D possibly corresponds to TRBD2 (5 bases). CDR3 length equals 12 residues. V was cut by 2 bases and J by 7 bases, with 8 bases left in between. Germline V lookup: CDR1 LGHDT, CDR2 YNNKEL (reference sequence). This CDR3 is CASSQRGGTQYF. CDR3 DNA sequence: TGTGCCAGCAGCCAACGAGGAGGGACCCAGTACTTC.

The rearrangement uses TRBV6-1 and TRBJ1-5; D is unresolved. Trimming took off 2 bases at V and 6 bases at J, with 8 bases between the two ends. The germline V gene has CDR1 MNHNS and CDR2 SASEGT. The CDR3 has 13 residues. DNA of the CDR3: TGTGCCAGCAGTGAACTAGAAGGTCAGCCCCAGCATTTT. Encoded protein: CASSELEGQPQHF.

The J gene is TRBJ1-1, the V gene TRBV11-2; D unclear. Germline values: CDR1 SGHAT, CDR2 FQNNGV. Trimming shortened V by 5 bases and J by 3 bases, and 13 bases separated the two germline ends. This CDR3 contains 14 residues. The DNA of the CDR3 is TGTGCCAGCAGCCCGCAATACTTATACACTGAAGCTTTCTTT. It translates to CASSPQYLYTEAFF.

This rearrangement joins TRBV19 to TRBJ1-5; D is possibly TRBD1 (5 bases). The CDR3 totals 16 residues. The V gene's germline CDR1 is LNHDA and CDR2 SQIVND (reference sequence). Trimming removed 1 base from V and 0 bases from J, with 10 bases in between. CDR3 sequence reads: CASSIGRGYSNQPQHF. CDR3 sequence (DNA): TGTGCCAGTAGTATAGGGAGGGGATATAGCAATCAGCCCCAGCATTTT.

The chain is built from TRBV19 and TRBJ1-4; 7 bases are a match to TRBD1. Germline CDR1 is LNHDA and CDR2 is SQIVND (reference sequence). V shed 6 bases and J 3 bases; nucleotides not matched to a gene: 7. The CDR3 consists of 15 residues. The CDR3 DNA reads TGTGCCAGTAGGGACCGGGACAGTCCTAATGAAAAACTGTTTTTT. Its translation is CASRDRDSPNEKLFF.

The V and J genes are TRBV29-1 and TRBJ1-1; TRBD1 matches 9 bases. The V gene end was trimmed by 4 bases and the J gene end by 6 bases; junction bases not matched to a gene: 6. Per germline, CDR1 SQVTM and CDR2 ANQGSEA. This CDR3 region has 13 residues. CDR3 residues: CSVVGQGWPEAFF. DNA of the CDR3: TGCAGCGTTGTTGGACAGGGGTGGCCTGAAGCTTTCTTT.

This clone showed up just a few times. This chain joins TRBV7-3 and TRBJ2-3; D uncertain. CDR3 length equals 14 residues. Germline V gene data show CDR1 as SGHTA and CDR2 as FQGTGA. The V end lost 3 bases, the J end lost 0 bases, and 7 bases lay between the germline ends. The CDR3 coding sequence is TGTGCCAGCAGCTTCCTGGCTAGCACAGATACGCAGTATTTT. Its translation is CASSFLASTDTQYF.

The chain joins TRBV5-5 to TRBJ1-2, with 8 bases lining up with TRBD1. The V gene end was trimmed by 2 bases and the J gene end by 2 bases; junction bases not matched to a gene: 5. Germline values: CDR1 SGHKS, CDR2 YYEKEE (reference sequence). CDR3 length: 15 residues. The CDR3: CASSLRTGSNYGYTF. DNA of the CDR3: TGTGCCAGCAGCTTAAGGACAGGGTCGAACTATGGCTACACCTTC.

The CDR3 spells CASSQGRFGTENTGELFF. CDR3 coding DNA: TGTGCCAGCAGCCAAGGGAGGTTTGGGACAGAGAACACCGGGGAGCTGTTTTTT. The chain couples TRBV4-2 to TRBJ2-2; 7 nucleotides match TRBD1. CDR1 LGHNA and CDR2 YNFKEQ come from the germline V gene. The CDR3 spans 18 residues. Losses at the gene ends were 1 base for V and 1 base for J; bases not matched to a gene: 9.

This chain joins TRBV7-2 and TRBJ2-1; D gene ambiguous. Trimming took off 6 bases at V and 0 bases at J, with 12 bases between the two ends. Per the germline V gene, CDR1 is SGHTA and CDR2 is FQGNSA. The CDR3 runs 15 residues. The chain's CDR3 is CASSSRRSSYNEQFF. The DNA of the CDR3 is TGTGCCAGCAGTTCCCGCCGGAGCTCCTACAATGAGCAGTTCTTC.

V is TRBV11-2 and J is TRBJ1-2; D is ambiguous. Germline CDR1 and CDR2: SGHAT and FQNNGV. CDR3 length equals 15 residues. The V and J ends lost 0 bases and 2 bases respectively, with 10 bases between them. The CDR3 DNA sequence: TGTGCCAGCAGCTTAGAGCCGGGATCCAACTATGGCTACACCTTC. It yields the protein CASSLEPGSNYGYTF. The full variable domain, in which reference TRBV11-2 and TRBJ1-2 provide the parts outside the CDR3, is EAGVAQSPRYKIIEKRQSVAFWCNPISGHATLYWYQQILGQGPKLLIQFQNNGVVDDSQLPKDRFSAERLKGVDSTLKIQPAKLEDSAVYLCASSLEPGSNYGYTFGSGTRLTVV.

V gene TRBV4-1 combines with J gene TRBJ1-1, with 7 bases matching TRBD1. Per the germline V gene, CDR1 is MGHRA and CDR2 is YSYEKL. This CDR3 has 14 residues. V trimming: 1 base; J trimming: 5 bases; junction bases outside the gene matches: 4. DNA of the CDR3: TGCGCCAGCAGCCAAGTTTGGGGACAGACTGAAGCTTTCTTT. Translation gives CASSQVWGQTEAFF.

The gene calls are TRBV5-4 and TRBJ1-2; D possibly corresponds to TRBD1 (5 bases). Trimming stripped 1 base from V and 4 bases from J, with 14 bases between. Germline-derived CDR1 and CDR2 are SGHNT and YYREEE (reference sequence). The CDR3 consists of 15 residues. The CDR3 is CASSLRQGGPYGYTF. CDR3 DNA sequence: TGTGCCAGCAGCTTGAGGCAGGGAGGGCCCTATGGCTACACCTTC. Full variable domain (rest looked up from reference TRBV5-4 and TRBJ1-2): ETGVTQSPTHLIKTRGQQVTLRCSSQSGHNTVSWYQQALGQGPQFIFQYYREEENGRGNFPPRFSGLQFPNYSSELNVNALELDDSALYLCASSLRQGGPYGYTFGSGTRLTVV.

Here the CDR3 reads CSVGDRNAGELFF. CDR3 sequence (DNA): TGCAGCGTCGGGGATAGGAATGCCGGGGAGCTGTTTTTT. V is TRBV29-1 and J is TRBJ2-2; D is possibly TRBD2 (5 bases). CDR1 is SQVTM and CDR2 is ANQGSEA in the germline V gene. V lost 6 bases and J lost 6, with 14 bases in between. The CDR3 runs to 13 residues.

The V call is TRBV19, the J call TRBJ1-5, with TRBD1 identical over 8 bases. V was clipped by 0 bases and J by 9 bases; unmatched bases: 10. CDR3 length: 16 residues. Germline assignment: CDR1 LNHDA and CDR2 SQIVND (reference sequence). The CDR3, as DNA: TGTGCCAGTAGTATAGAATTAGGGACAGGAAGGGGGCCCCAGCATTTT. As protein: CASSIELGTGRGPQHF.

The chain combines TRBV30 with TRBJ1-3; D possibly corresponds to TRBD1 (6 bases). The CDR3 loop spans 12 amino acids. Trimming pared 4 bases from V and 2 bases from J, leaving 6 bases between. Germline CDR1 reads GTSNPN; CDR2 reads SVGIG (reference sequence). The CDR3, as DNA: TGTGCCTGGAACAGGGCTGGAAACACCATATATTTT. Translating gives CAWNRAGNTIYF.

J is TRBJ1-5 and V is TRBV7-9, with D unclear. V was trimmed by 1 base and J by 8 bases, leaving 6 bases between them. Looked up from germline, CDR1 is SEHNR and CDR2 is FQNEAQ (reference sequence). The CDR3 loop spans 12 amino acids. The CDR3 sequence: CASSLEAEPQHF. The CDR3 DNA follows: TGTGCCAGCAGCTTAGAAGCCGAGCCCCAGCATTTT. Looking up the rest from reference TRBV7-9 and TRBJ1-5 gives the full variable domain: DTGVSQNPRHKITKRGQNVTFRCDPISEHNRLYWYRQTLGQGPEFLTYFQNEAQLEKSRLLSDRFSAERPKGSFSTLEIQRTEQGDSAMYLCASSLEAEPQHFGDGTRLSIL.

The chain joins TRBV5-6 to TRBJ1-3, with D possibly matching TRBD1 (6 bases). Germline V gene sequence: CDR1 SGHDT, CDR2 YYEEEE. V dropped 0 bases and J dropped 4 bases, with 11 bases sitting between them. This CDR3 comprises 15 residues. CDR3 nucleotides: TGTGCCAGCAGCTTGGCCGGGGGGCTCGGAAACACCATATATTTT. Its translation: CASSLAGGLGNTIYF.